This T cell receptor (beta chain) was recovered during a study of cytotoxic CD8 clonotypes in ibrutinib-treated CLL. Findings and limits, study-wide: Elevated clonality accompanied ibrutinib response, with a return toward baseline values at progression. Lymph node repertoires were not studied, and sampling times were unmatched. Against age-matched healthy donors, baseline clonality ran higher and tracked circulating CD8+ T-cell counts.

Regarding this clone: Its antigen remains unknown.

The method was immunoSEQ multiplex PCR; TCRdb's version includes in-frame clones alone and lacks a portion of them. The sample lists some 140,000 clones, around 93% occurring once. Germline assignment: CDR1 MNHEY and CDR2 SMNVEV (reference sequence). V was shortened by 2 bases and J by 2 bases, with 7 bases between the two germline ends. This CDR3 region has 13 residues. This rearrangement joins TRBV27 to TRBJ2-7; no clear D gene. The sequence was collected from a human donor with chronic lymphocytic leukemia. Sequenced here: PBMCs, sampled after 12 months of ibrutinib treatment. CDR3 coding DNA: TGTGCCAGCAGTTTACGAGAGACCTACGAGCAGTACTTC. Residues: CASSLRETYEQYF.